Each of the 32 T cell receptor beta chains below was sequenced from the same sample in a study of T cells in Graves' hyperthyroidism and ophthalmopathy. RNA transcripts gave rise to amplified TCR beta CDR3 regions. The TCR CDR3 was amplified in a first-round RT-PCR using the HTBI primer set. TCRdb fed the multiplex PCR reads into MiXCR, producing one record per CDR3 protein. Of 650,000 to 850,000 distinct CDR3 sequences in the sample, about 19% were seen once. The sequenced sample was blood. The receptors stem from a woman aged 45-65 years with Graves' hyperthyroidism that later progressed to Graves' ophthalmopathy.

In this sample, this clonotype turned up many times. V gene TRBV2 combines with J gene TRBJ1-2; tentative D call: TRBD1 (5 bases). Trimming took 6 bases from V and 2 from J, leaving 10 bases between them. The CDR3 contains 13 residues. Germline V CDR1 and CDR2: SNHLY, FYNNEI. The CDR3 DNA reads as TGTGCCAGCAGGTGGGCAGGGAACTATGGCTACACCTTC. It specifies CASRWAGNYGYTF.

The chain links TRBV20-1 to TRBJ2-5; D perhaps matches TRBD2 (5 bases). The V gene lost 0 bases and the J gene lost 5 bases, with 19 bases spanning the gap. There are 16 residues in the CDR3. Looked up from germline, CDR1 is DFQATT and CDR2 is SNEGSKA (reference sequence). The CDR3 sequence: CSARDFSAYKGETQYF. The CDR3 coding sequence is TGCAGTGCTAGAGATTTTAGCGCCTATAAAGGGGAGACCCAGTACTTC.

This clonotype was detected a few times. V usage is TRBV24-1 and J usage is TRBJ2-7; 7 bases are a match to TRBD1. This CDR3 is 13 amino acids long. The germline V gene encodes CDR1 KGHDR and CDR2 SFDVKD. The V and J ends lost 10 bases and 2 bases, in that order; junction bases with no gene match: 7. Here the CDR3 reads CATGTESTYEQYF. CDR3 bases: TGTGCCACGGGGACAGAATCCACCTACGAGCAGTACTTC.

This sequence joins TRBV30 and TRBJ1-1; the D gene is possibly TRBD1 (6 bases). This CDR3 is built from 15 residues. V was shortened by 3 bases and J by 6 bases, with 20 bases between the two germline ends. Germline CDR1 GTSNPN, CDR2 SVGIG (reference sequence). Here the CDR3 reads CAWRPVDSLMPEAFF. The CDR3 nucleotides are TGTGCCTGGAGGCCCGTGGACAGTTTGATGCCTGAAGCTTTCTTT.

This chain uses TRBV18 with TRBJ2-6; D unclear. Trimming pared 4 bases from V and 2 bases from J, leaving 12 bases between. The germline V gene encodes CDR1 KGHSH and CDR2 LQKENI. CDR3 length: 16 residues. The DNA of the CDR3 is TGTGCCAGCTCACTGAACAAAGGACCTGGGGCCAACGTCCTGACTTTC. Translation: CASSLNKGPGANVLTF.

The chain employs TRBV5-4 and TRBJ2-5; 8 bases are a match to TRBD2. CDR3 size: 15 residues. V was pared by 4 bases and J by 5 bases, with 10 bases of the junction left unmatched. Germline loops: CDR1 SGHNT, CDR2 YYREEE (reference sequence). This CDR3 is CASSGDVAGYETQYF. The CDR3 coding sequence is TGTGCCAGCAGCGGGGATGTAGCGGGGTACGAGACCCAGTACTTC.

This clonotype showed up many times. The chain is built from TRBV12-3 or TRBV12-4 and TRBJ2-3; D is unclear. This CDR3 is built from 13 residues. V shed 8 bases and J shed 7 bases, with 16 bases lying between them. CDR3: CASVSRLNYTQYF. The CDR3 coding sequence is TGTGCCAGCGTATCCCGGCTGAATTATACGCAGTATTTT.

V is TRBV30 and J is TRBJ2-6; unclear D gene. The CDR3 runs 15 residues. Germline loops: CDR1 GTSNPN, CDR2 SVGIG (reference sequence). The V end lost 1 base, the J end lost 2 bases, and 9 bases lay between the germline ends. The CDR3 sequence is CAWSAVTTGANVLTF. CDR3 sequence (DNA): TGTGCCTGGAGTGCGGTGACAACTGGGGCCAACGTCCTGACTTTC. Filled out from reference TRBV30 and TRBJ2-6, the complete variable domain reads SQTIHQWPATLVQPVGSPLSLECTVEGTSNPNLYWYRQAAGRGLQLLFYSVGIGQISSEVPQNLSASRPQDRQFILSSKKLLLSDSGFYLCAWSAVTTGANVLTFGAGSRLTVL.

This chain links TRBV19 with TRBJ2-2; TRBD1 matches 7 bases. The CDR3 has 17 amino acids. Germline V lookup: CDR1 LNHDA, CDR2 SQIVND (reference sequence). V lost 4 bases, J lost 1 base, and 9 bases stayed unmatched. DNA of the CDR3: TGTGCCAGTAGTAGGGTGGGGAACAGGGGGAACACCGGGGAGCTGTTTTTT. It is translated as CASSRVGNRGNTGELFF.

This clonotype was counted ten times or more. This sequence joins TRBV5-1 and TRBJ1-1; D possibly corresponds to TRBD1 (6 bases). The germline V gene encodes CDR1 SGHRS and CDR2 YFSETQ. The CDR3 contains 13 residues. The germline V and J ends were trimmed by 1 base and 8 bases, with 12 bases remaining between them. In DNA form, the CDR3 reads TGCGCCAGCAGCTTGAGTCGAGGGGGGGAAGCTTTCTTT. This encodes CASSLSRGGEAFF.

The sample holds many counts of this clonotype. The chain has TRBV7-8 and TRBJ2-1; D may be TRBD2 (5 bases). Trimming cost V 1 base and J 0 bases, with 13 bases left between them. The length of the CDR3 is 17 residues. Germline CDR1 is SGHVS and CDR2 is FQNEAQ. The CDR3 spells CASSLGLSGSSYNEQFF. In nucleotides, the CDR3 is TGTGCCAGCAGCTTAGGATTGAGCGGAAGCTCCTACAATGAGCAGTTCTTC.

This rearrangement joins TRBV5-1 to TRBJ2-5, with D possibly called TRBD1 or TRBD2 (5 bases each). Germline lookup yields CDR1 SGHRS and CDR2 YFSETQ. Trimming left V 2 bases short and J 5 bases short, with 10 bases between. The CDR3 length is 13 residues. The CDR3 sequence: CASSLVGDETQYF. The CDR3 DNA follows: TGCGCCAGCAGCTTAGTAGGGGACGAGACCCAGTACTTC.

This clonotype showed up just once. The chain has TRBV7-9 and TRBJ2-1; 16 bases match TRBD2. The length of the CDR3 is 19 residues. CDR1 is SEHNR and CDR2 is FQNEAQ in the germline V gene (reference sequence). V was pared by 4 bases and J by 7 bases, with 13 bases of the junction left unmatched. The CDR3 nucleotides read TGTGCCAGCAGCTCCCGCAAGGGGACTAGCGGGGGGGCGGGGAATGAGCAGTTCTTC. As protein: CASSSRKGTSGGAGNEQFF.

The gene calls are TRBV29-1 and TRBJ2-7; 12 bases map to TRBD1. J was trimmed by 8 bases and V by 3 bases; bases with no gene match: 5. Looked up from germline, CDR1 is SQVTM and CDR2 is ANQGSEA. The CDR3 totals 13 residues. The DNA for the CDR3 is TGCAGCGTTGAGGGGACAGGGGGCTTCAAGCAGTACTTC. Its protein is CSVEGTGGFKQYF.

This clonotype occurred a few times. The CDR3 protein is CASSQGAGEQETQYF. DNA for the CDR3: TGCGCCAGCAGCCAAGGGGCTGGGGAGCAAGAGACCCAGTACTTC. The rearrangement uses TRBV4-1 and TRBJ2-5; a possible D gene is TRBD2 (5 bases). The CDR3 runs 15 residues. Per the germline V gene, CDR1 is MGHRA and CDR2 is YSYEKL. Trimming left V 1 base short and J 2 bases short, with 11 bases between.

This clonotype has a handful of counts. The chain has TRBV6-1 and TRBJ2-2, with no clear D. This CDR3 is built from 17 residues. Trimming stripped 6 bases from V and 0 bases from J, with 17 bases between. Germline V gene data show CDR1 as MNHNS and CDR2 as SASEGT. CDR3 amino acids: CASSTDGEPPNTGELFF. The DNA of the CDR3 is TGTGCCAGCAGCACGGACGGCGAGCCTCCGAACACCGGGGAGCTGTTTTTT.

This clonotype was seen at least ten times. The rearrangement joins TRBV10-1 to TRBJ2-5; D is possibly TRBD2 (6 bases). Trimming removed 4 bases from V and 1 base from J, with 7 bases in between. The CDR3 runs 13 residues. Per the germline V gene, CDR1 is WNHNN and CDR2 is SYGVQD (reference sequence). The CDR3 DNA is TGCGCCAGCAGTGGGGGGGTCCAAGAGACCCAGTACTTC. Its protein is CASSGGVQETQYF.

On this clonotype: This sequence may be a read error, since a much larger clone differs from it by one base. The V gene is TRBV5-1, the J gene TRBJ1-1; D is undetermined. Per the germline V gene, CDR1 is SGHRS and CDR2 is YFSETQ. The CDR3 length is 13 residues. This chain's CDR3 is CAGSLAWAVEAFF. The DNA of the CDR3 is TGCGCCGGCAGCTTGGCCTGGGCAGTTGAAGCTTTCTTT.

The chain employs TRBV12-5 and TRBJ2-5; 10 positions match TRBD2. Germline CDR1 is LGHNT and CDR2 is FRNRAP. This CDR3 region has 15 residues. V shed 5 bases and J 2 bases; nucleotides not matched to a gene: 5. The chain's CDR3 is CASGRSGGPQETQYF. The CDR3 nucleotides read TGTGCTAGTGGTCGTAGCGGGGGGCCGCAAGAGACCCAGTACTTC.

The DNA for the CDR3 is TGTGCCAGCCCCCGGTATAATTCACCCCTCCACTTT. This sequence encodes CASPRYNSPLHF. The gene calls are TRBV6-4 and TRBJ1-6; no definite D call. This CDR3 spans 12 amino acids. Trimming pared 8 bases from V and 4 bases from J, leaving 6 bases between. The germline V gene encodes CDR1 MRHNA and CDR2 SNTAGT.

The table lists this clonotype with a few counts. V and J are TRBV27 and TRBJ2-1; D may be TRBD1 (5 bases). Germline loops: CDR1 MNHEY, CDR2 SMNVEV (reference sequence). Trimming removed 7 bases at V and 7 bases at J, with 20 bases between. This CDR3 has 15 residues. CDR3 coding DNA: TGTGCCAGCACCCTTAGGGGAAGGGTGGGTAATGAGCAGTTCTTC. Amino acids: CASTLRGRVGNEQFF.

This clonotype occurred many times. The chain joins TRBV10-3 to TRBJ2-3; D is ambiguous. The V and J ends lost 4 bases and 0 bases respectively, with 11 bases between them. The CDR3 is 15 amino acids. Germline CDR1 reads ENHRY; CDR2 reads SYGVKD. The CDR3 nucleotides are TGTGCCATCAGTGTTCCAGCCGGGAGCACAGATACGCAGTATTTT. Protein: CAISVPAGSTDTQYF.

This rearrangement joins TRBV29-1 to TRBJ2-3, with TRBD2 as a possible D gene (5 bases). This CDR3 has 13 amino acids. Deletions cut 7 bases from V and 6 bases from J, with 17 bases between. The germline V gene encodes CDR1 SQVTM and CDR2 ANQGSEA. The CDR3 loop reads CSGTRGGGDTQYF. The CDR3 nucleotides read TGCAGCGGGACTCGGGGTGGCGGCGATACGCAGTATTTT.

V and J are TRBV7-9 and TRBJ2-1; D tentatively reads TRBD1 or TRBD2 (6 bases each). V lost 5 bases, J lost 5 bases, and 22 bases lay in between. This CDR3 contains 17 residues. Germline V gives CDR1 SEHNR, CDR2 FQNEAQ (reference sequence). The CDR3: CASSPSYGGGTDNEQFF. In DNA, the CDR3 is TGTGCCAGCAGCCCTTCATACGGGGGCGGTACTGACAATGAGCAGTTCTTC.

This clonotype was found a few times. The V and J genes are TRBV12-3 or TRBV12-4 and TRBJ1-5; D possibly corresponds to TRBD1 (6 bases). Trimming took 6 bases from V and 0 from J, leaving 12 bases between them. The CDR3 contains 15 residues. The CDR3: CASRIGQISNQPQHF. Written as DNA, the CDR3 is TGTGCCAGCAGAATAGGACAGATTAGCAATCAGCCCCAGCATTTT.

The V call is TRBV7-9, the J call TRBJ2-6; 12 nucleotides align to TRBD1. V gave up 1 base and J gave up 1 base; unmatched junction bases: 5. Per the germline V gene, CDR1 is SEHNR and CDR2 is FQNEAQ (reference sequence). This CDR3 has 19 residues. The CDR3: CASSLVRDRGRSGANVLTF. The CDR3, as DNA: TGTGCCAGCAGCTTAGTCCGGGACAGGGGGCGTTCTGGGGCCAACGTCCTGACTTTC.

In this sample, this clonotype turned up once. The genes are TRBV6-1 and TRBJ2-6; D is unclear. V was clipped by 3 bases and J by 0 bases, with 9 bases between them. Germline CDR1 is MNHNS and CDR2 is SASEGT. CDR3 length equals 16 residues. CDR3 sequence (DNA): TGTGCCAGCAGTGATTGGGGTTACTCTGGGGCCAACGTCCTGACTTTC. The encoded protein is CASSDWGYSGANVLTF.

This clonotype appeared many times. This chain connects TRBV10-1 to TRBJ1-2; D is unresolved. This CDR3 has 17 residues. Germline V CDR1 and CDR2: WNHNN, SYGVQD (reference sequence). V lost 6 bases and J lost 5, with 25 bases in between. The CDR3 spells CASSPLNGENTTYGYTF. CDR3 bases: TGCGCCAGCAGCCCTCTAAATGGGGAGAATACAACTTATGGCTACACCTTC.

This clonotype was observed a few times. This chain joins TRBV3-1 and TRBJ2-3; D not resolved. The CDR3 has 17 amino acids. In germline, CDR1 is LGHDT, CDR2 YNNKEL (reference sequence). Between the trimmed V and J ends, which lost 1 base and 0 bases, there was a span of 14 bases. CDR3 amino acids: CASSQVRGYTSTDTQYF. The DNA for the CDR3 is TGTGCCAGCAGCCAAGTTAGAGGCTATACTAGCACAGATACGCAGTATTTT.

This clonotype was counted ten times or more. This chain links TRBV7-9 with TRBJ2-5; D unresolved. Trimming shortened V by 5 bases and J by 7 bases, and 20 bases separated the two germline ends. CDR1 and CDR2 from the germline V gene are SEHNR and FQNEAQ (reference sequence). The CDR3 has 15 residues. CDR3 residues: CASSPPLGASGTQYF. DNA of the CDR3: TGTGCCAGCAGCCCCCCGCTGGGCGCCAGTGGGACCCAGTACTTC.

The rearrangement uses TRBV5-1 and TRBJ2-6, with D hard to call. The germline V gene has CDR1 SGHRS and CDR2 YFSETQ. There are 14 residues in the CDR3. V was shortened by 5 bases and J by 4 bases, with 10 bases between the two germline ends. The CDR3 sequence is CASSTSTGANVLTF. CDR3 DNA sequence: TGCGCCAGCAGTACGTCAACCGGGGCCAACGTCCTGACTTTC.

This clonotype was seen repeatedly, ten times or more. The gene calls are TRBV2 and TRBJ2-3; D perhaps matches TRBD2 (6 bases). Germline CDR1 is SNHLY and CDR2 is FYNNEI. V lost 2 bases and J 5 bases, leaving 14 bases between the germline ends. This CDR3 is built from 15 residues. This chain's CDR3 is CASSEKRRAGDTQYF. Here the CDR3 DNA reads TGTGCCAGCAGTGAAAAACGGAGGGCTGGAGATACGCAGTATTTT. Supplemented by reference TRBV2 and TRBJ2-3, the full variable domain reads EPEVTQTPSHQVTQMGQEVILRCVPISNHLYFYWYRQILGQKVEFLVSFYNNEISEKSEIFDDQFSVERPDGSNFTLKIRSTKLEDSAMYFCASSEKRRAGDTQYFGPGTRLTVL.